A single sample gave rise to the 3 T cell receptor beta chains below, sequenced in a study of PD-1 blockade in classical Hodgkin lymphoma. Time point meaning: cycle 4 day 1 (C4D1), after 5 to 7 weeks of nivolumab. Exposure to brentuximab vedotin varied, and each patient had relapsed following autologous stem cell transplantation. The method was immunoSEQ multiplex PCR; TCRdb's version includes in-frame clones alone and lacks a portion of them. The table shows 99,000 or so clones, with roughly 89% occurring only once. The source was peripheral blood mononuclear cells (PBMCs), collected before the fourth cycle of nivolumab. The receptors originated from a human donor with classical Hodgkin lymphoma.

The chain couples TRBV6-5 to TRBJ2-5; possibly TRBD2 for D (6 bases). This CDR3 has 16 residues. V dropped 2 bases and J dropped 0 bases, with 13 bases sitting between them. Germline-derived CDR1 and CDR2 are MNHEY and SVGAGI. The CDR3 sequence is CASSYGGGINQETQYF. DNA for the CDR3: TGTGCCAGCAGTTACGGCGGCGGGATTAACCAAGAGACCCAGTACTTC.

The chain joins TRBV11-2 to TRBJ2-7; 7 bases align to TRBD1. The CDR3 covers 15 residues. CDR1 is SGHAT, CDR2 FQNNGV, per germline. V trimming: 5 bases; J trimming: 0 bases; junction bases outside the gene matches: 7. The DNA of the CDR3 is TGTGCCAGCAGCCCGATAGACAGGGACTCCTACGAGCAGTACTTC. Protein product: CASSPIDRDSYEQYF.

The chain is built from TRBV7-9 and TRBJ2-3, with D maybe TRBD2 (6 bases). The CDR3 runs to 15 residues. V was pared by 3 bases and J by 2 bases, with 12 bases between. Germline V CDR1 and CDR2: SEHNR, FQNEAQ (reference sequence). In DNA form, the CDR3 reads TGTGCCAGCAGCTTTATAGCGGCTCCCACAGATACGCAGTATTTT. This sequence encodes CASSFIAAPTDTQYF.